This TCR beta chain was captured by sequencing in a study of early T cells in non-severe SARS-CoV-2 infection. Study in general: The authors sequenced bulk RNA from unsorted whole blood, leaving chains unpaired. General study points: VDJdb matches were skewed toward anti-spike CD8 T cell responses.

This clonotype appeared many times. Its antigen is currently unknown. Individual cDNA molecules carried attached unique molecular identifiers. TCRdb reprocessed the 5' RACE reads via MiXCR and lists one record per CDR3 protein. The sample shows roughly 81,000 distinct CDR3 sequences, 5.5% to 7.5% of them seen only once. Trimming stripped 6 bases from V and 3 bases from J, with 15 bases between. CDR1 is DFQATT, CDR2 SNEGSKA, per germline (reference sequence). The CDR3 consists of 14 residues. The chain joins TRBV20-1 to TRBJ2-1; D is perhaps TRBD1 or TRBD2 (5 bases each). The material sequenced was whole blood. This receptor was obtained from an adult who was a healthcare worker with PCR-confirmed SARS-CoV-2 infection or an uninfected control (not recorded which). CDR3 in DNA: TGCAGTGCAACGCGTCGGGACGGCTACAATGAGCAGTTCTTC. This encodes CSATRRDGYNEQFF.